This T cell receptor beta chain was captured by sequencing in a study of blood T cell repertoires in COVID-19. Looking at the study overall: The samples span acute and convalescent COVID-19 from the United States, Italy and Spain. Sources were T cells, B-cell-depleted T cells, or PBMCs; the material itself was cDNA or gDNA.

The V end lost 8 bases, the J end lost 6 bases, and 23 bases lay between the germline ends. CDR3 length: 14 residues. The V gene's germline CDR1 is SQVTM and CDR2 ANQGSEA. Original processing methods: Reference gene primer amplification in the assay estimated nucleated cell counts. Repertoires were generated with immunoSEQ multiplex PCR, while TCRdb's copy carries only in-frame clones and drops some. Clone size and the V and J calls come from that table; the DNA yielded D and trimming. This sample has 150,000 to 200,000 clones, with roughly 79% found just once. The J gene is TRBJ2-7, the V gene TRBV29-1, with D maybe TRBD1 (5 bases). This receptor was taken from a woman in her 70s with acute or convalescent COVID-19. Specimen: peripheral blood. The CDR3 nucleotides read TGCAGCATAATTCCAGGGCAGCCGTCCGGCGAGCAGTACTTC. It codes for CSIIPGQPSGEQYF.